This TCR beta chain was sequenced in a study of shared clonotypes between healthy human individuals. Deletions cut 3 bases from V and 7 bases from J, with 18 bases between. From germline, CDR1 is KGHSH and CDR2 LQKENI. This CDR3 is 16 amino acids long. Only in-frame clones appear in the TCRdb table, and some are missing; sequencing was by immunoSEQ multiplex PCR. The sample holds 650,000 to 800,000 clones, just over 90% seen once. The naive CD8 fraction comprised CD45RO-negative cells positively selected for CCR7 and excluded terminally differentiated effector memory CD45RA+ cells. The sequence was collected from a man aged 30 to 39 in good health. The chain recombines TRBV18 with TRBJ2-2; perhaps TRBD1 as D (6 bases). Sample: naive CD8+ T cells sorted from blood. The CDR3 DNA is TGTGCCAGCTCACCCACGGCAGGGGTGGTCGGCGGGGAGCTGTTTTTT. Translated: CASSPTAGVVGGELFF. The whole variable domain, remainder taken from reference TRBV18 and TRBJ2-2, is NAGVMQNPRHLVRRRGQEARLRCSPMKGHSHVYWYRQLPEEGLKFMVYLQKENIIDESGMPKERFSAEFPKEGPSILRIQQVVRGDSAAYFCASSPTAGVVGGELFFGEGSRLTVL.